This T cell receptor (beta chain) was retrieved from a study of blood T cell repertoires in COVID-19. Using immunoSEQ multiplex PCR, the repertoire was profiled, and TCRdb retains in-frame clones only, with some absent. Among under 300,000 clones listed, roughly 87% were seen once. Germline V gene data show CDR1 as SGHTA and CDR2 as FQGTGA. The V gene lost 2 bases and the J gene lost 3 bases, with 14 bases spanning the gap. The CDR3 runs 16 residues. Self-reported history from a screening survey and questionnaire set each donor's cohort. This chain connects TRBV7-3 to TRBJ2-1, with D perhaps matching TRBD2 (6 bases). The sequence came from a woman aged 30 to 39 with acute COVID-19. Input material: PBMCs or T cells enriched from blood (not recorded which). CDR3: CASSLGGTHGYNEQFF. The DNA for the CDR3 is TGTGCCAGCAGCTTAGGTGGGACTCACGGCTACAATGAGCAGTTCTTC.